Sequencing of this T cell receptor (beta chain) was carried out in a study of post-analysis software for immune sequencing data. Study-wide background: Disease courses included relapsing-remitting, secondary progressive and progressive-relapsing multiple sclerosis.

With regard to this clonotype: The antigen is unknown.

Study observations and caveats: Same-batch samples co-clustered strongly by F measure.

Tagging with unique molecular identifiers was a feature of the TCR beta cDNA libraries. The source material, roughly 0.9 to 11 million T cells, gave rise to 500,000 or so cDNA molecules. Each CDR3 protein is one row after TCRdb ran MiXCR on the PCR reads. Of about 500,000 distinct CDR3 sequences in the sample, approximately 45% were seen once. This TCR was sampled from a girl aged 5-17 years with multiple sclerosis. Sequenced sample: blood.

For the CDR3, the DNA is TGCGCCAGCAGCCTTGGGTCAGACCCAGGCTACACCTTC. Amino acids: CASSLGSDPGYTF. V and J are TRBV5-1 and TRBJ1-2; D not certain. Trimming shortened V by 4 bases and J by 8 bases, and 15 bases separated the two germline ends. Germline CDR1 and CDR2: SGHRS and YFSETQ. The CDR3 loop spans 13 amino acids.